This TCR beta chain was found in a study of blood T cell repertoires in COVID-19. The CDR3 length is 13 residues. CDR1 is SEHNR and CDR2 is FQNEAQ in the germline V gene (reference sequence). V was shortened by 3 bases and J by 16 bases, with 19 bases between the two germline ends. Only in-frame clones appear in the TCRdb table, and some are missing; sequencing was by immunoSEQ multiplex PCR. The table records 110,000 to 150,000 clones, roughly four fifths of them present only once. Sequencing was carried out using peripheral blood. The chain joins TRBV7-9 to TRBJ2-1; possible D gene TRBD2, 6 bases. The receptor was derived from a woman older than 75 with acute or convalescent COVID-19. CDR3 sequence reads: CASSFSPGTEVFF. The CDR3 region has the DNA TGTGCCAGCAGCTTTAGCCCCGGGACTGAAGTATTCTTC.